The 14 T cell receptor beta chains below all came from one sample that was sequenced in a study of cytomegalovirus exposure and HLA in healthy donors listed by TCRdb under 2017. Library creation used the immunoSEQ multiplex PCR assay. TCRdb retrieved this table from immuneACCESS and kept in-frame rearrangements only. Not all clones are present; in checked studies, unresolved V genes account for under half, and no reason is known for the remainder. The sample table shows about 310,000 clones, and approximately 86% are seen once. Of the sample, approximately 0.9% falls within the top ten clones. Sequencing was carried out using PBMCs. Source of these receptors: a man aged 25-45 years in good health and CMV-seronegative.

There are a few counts of this clone. The chain is built from TRBV6-6 and TRBJ1-1; TRBD1 aligns across 11 bases. Per the germline V gene, CDR1 is MNHNY and CDR2 is SVGAGI (reference sequence). CDR3 size: 16 residues. With V trimmed by 10 bases and J by 1 base, 11 bases remained unmatched. The CDR3 sequence: CATTGQGAWRNTEAFF. For the CDR3, the DNA is TGTGCCACCACTGGACAGGGGGCATGGAGGAACACTGAAGCTTTCTTT.

This chain uses TRBV4-1 with TRBJ2-2; 10 bases agree with TRBD1. V was clipped by 2 bases and J by 5 bases; unmatched bases: 5. This CDR3 contains 16 residues. Germline loops: CDR1 MGHRA, CDR2 YSYEKL. Here the CDR3 DNA reads TGCGCCAGCAGCCAAAAGGGACAGGGGATTACCGGGGAGCTGTTTTTT. It is translated as CASSQKGQGITGELFF.

This clone has a single count. V and J are TRBV4-1 and TRBJ2-7, with D possibly matching TRBD2 (5 bases). The germline V and J ends were trimmed by 0 bases and 2 bases, with 11 bases remaining between them. From germline, CDR1 is MGHRA and CDR2 YSYEKL. This CDR3 comprises 15 residues. In DNA, the CDR3 is TGCGCCAGCAGCCAAGAGGGAGCCACCACCTACGAGCAGTACTTC. It yields the protein CASSQEGATTYEQYF.

For this clone: Other DNA variants within this sample encode the same CDR3. The chain couples TRBV6-5 to TRBJ1-4; maybe TRBD1 (5 bases). V lost 2 bases, J lost 4 bases, and 8 bases lay in between. Germline V gene sequence: CDR1 MNHEY, CDR2 SVGAGI. CDR3 size: 14 residues. This CDR3 is CASSYQGLNEKLFF. The CDR3, as DNA: TGTGCCAGCAGTTACCAGGGACTTAATGAAAAACTGTTTTTT.

This chain links TRBV11-2 with TRBJ2-7; D is uncertain. The CDR3 length is 13 residues. The V gene's germline CDR1 is SGHAT and CDR2 FQNNGV. Trimming removed 1 base from V and 3 bases from J, with 7 bases in between. The CDR3 reads CASSLVRGYEQYF. The CDR3 DNA follows: TGTGCCAGCAGCTTAGTCCGCGGCTACGAGCAGTACTTC.

This clone was seen just once. This chain links TRBV28 with TRBJ1-2; a possible D gene is TRBD1 (6 bases). The length of the CDR3 is 15 residues. V was cut by 8 bases and J by 4 bases, with 20 bases left in between. The germline V gene has CDR1 MDHEN and CDR2 SYDVKM. The CDR3 DNA reads TGTGCCAGCCATGAGACAGGCGATTGGACCTATGGCTACACCTTC. Translation: CASHETGDWTYGYTF.

This chain uses TRBV29-1 with TRBJ2-7; possibly TRBD2 for D (5 bases). V was trimmed by 5 bases and J by 0 bases, leaving 14 bases between them. Germline lookup yields CDR1 SQVTM and CDR2 ANQGSEA. The CDR3 has 14 amino acids. This chain's CDR3 is CSVYLEAGSYEQYF. CDR3 DNA: TGCAGCGTTTATCTGGAGGCGGGCTCCTACGAGCAGTACTTC.

The chain is built from TRBV4-1 and TRBJ1-1, with 7 bases aligning to TRBD1. This CDR3 comprises 14 residues. The germline V gene has CDR1 MGHRA and CDR2 YSYEKL. V lost 1 base, J lost 11 bases, and 10 bases stayed unmatched. The CDR3 spells CASSQVGTASGAFF. The DNA of the CDR3 is TGCGCCAGCAGCCAAGTCGGGACAGCCTCCGGGGCTTTCTTT.

V gene TRBV19 combines with J gene TRBJ2-5; perhaps TRBD2 as D (5 bases). Germline CDR1 and CDR2: LNHDA and SQIVND (reference sequence). Trimming left V 5 bases short and J 3 bases short, with 7 bases between. The CDR3 is made up of 12 amino acids. In DNA form, the CDR3 reads TGTGCCAGTAGTCTGACTAAAGAGACCCAGTACTTC. Translated: CASSLTKETQYF.

The CDR3 sequence: CASSDGTDNYNEQFF. DNA for the CDR3: TGTGCCAGCAGTGATGGGACTGATAACTACAATGAGCAGTTCTTC. V and J are TRBV2 and TRBJ2-1, with D tentatively TRBD2 (6 bases). V lost 3 bases and J lost 3, with 12 bases in between. In germline, CDR1 is SNHLY, CDR2 FYNNEI. The CDR3 sequence is 15 residues long.

The chain has TRBV9 and TRBJ2-1; 8 bases line up with TRBD2. V dropped 0 bases and J dropped 2; count of bases not matched to a gene: 13. This CDR3 contains 19 residues. Per the germline V gene, CDR1 is SGDLS and CDR2 is YYNGEE. The CDR3 DNA follows: TGTGCCAGCAGCGTAGGGAGCGGGGGTGCTCCTCGCACCTACAATGAGCAGTTCTTC. Translation gives CASSVGSGGAPRTYNEQFF.

The V call is TRBV7-9, the J call TRBJ2-2, with D uncertain. V gave up 5 bases and J gave up 3 bases, with 7 bases separating them. CDR3 length: 13 amino acids. Looked up from germline, CDR1 is SEHNR and CDR2 is FQNEAQ (reference sequence). CDR3 region: CASSGQYTGELFF. The CDR3 DNA sequence: TGTGCCAGCAGCGGCCAGTACACCGGGGAGCTGTTTTTT. The full variable domain, rest sourced from reference TRBV7-9 and TRBJ2-2, is DTGVSQNPRHKITKRGQNVTFRCDPISEHNRLYWYRQTLGQGPEFLTYFQNEAQLEKSRLLSDRFSAERPKGSFSTLEIQRTEQGDSAMYLCASSGQYTGELFFGEGSRLTVL.

The V call is TRBV7-7, the J call TRBJ2-5, with 8 bases that match TRBD2. Trimming at V came to 4 bases and at J to 3 bases, leaving 10 bases not matched to a gene. Germline assignment: CDR1 SSHAT and CDR2 FNYEAQ (reference sequence). CDR3 length equals 16 residues. The CDR3 region has the DNA TGTGCCAGCAGCTCCAATAGCGGGGCGCTTGAAGAGACCCAGTACTTC. Translation: CASSSNSGALEETQYF.

This clone was found a few times. The chain couples TRBV6-1 to TRBJ1-6, with D unclear. Germline V CDR1 and CDR2: MNHNS, SASEGT. This CDR3 region has 14 residues. Trimming pared 7 bases from V and 3 bases from J, leaving 10 bases between. CDR3 region: CASTARSYNSPLHF. The CDR3 nucleotides are TGTGCCAGCACAGCACGGAGCTATAATTCACCCCTCCACTTT.